The 31 T cell receptor beta chains presented below share a single source sample, sequenced in a study of identical twins. TCRdb analysed the 5' RACE reads with MiXCR anew, one entry per CDR3 protein. The data contain a few hundred thousand distinct CDR3 sequences, more than 9% of them singletons. These data were also filed under a second study, of yellow fever vaccine responses in identical twins.

The source material was PBMCs. All receptors derive from a woman aged 18-30 years in good health.

This clonotype was observed many times. The chain recombines TRBV9 with TRBJ2-1; D is unclear. Looked up from germline, CDR1 is SGDLS and CDR2 is YYNGEE. Trimming left V 3 bases short and J 6 bases short, with 19 bases between. The CDR3 has 16 residues. CDR3 protein: CASSENPREPTNEQFF. In DNA, the CDR3 is TGTGCCAGCAGCGAAAACCCCCGAGAACCTACCAATGAGCAGTTCTTC. Drawing the rest from reference TRBV9 and TRBJ2-1, the complete variable domain is DSGVTQTPKHLITATGQRVTLRCSPRSGDLSVYWYQQSLDQGLQFLIQYYNGEERAKGNILERFSAQQFPDLHSELNLSSLELGDSALYFCASSENPREPTNEQFFGPGTRLTVL.

The rearrangement uses TRBV10-3 and TRBJ1-2, with D perhaps matching TRBD1 (5 bases). The CDR3 extends over 18 amino acids. Trimming took 0 bases from V and 0 from J, leaving 17 bases between them. Germline loops: CDR1 ENHRY, CDR2 SYGVKD. The CDR3 spells CAISESGDATYANYGYTF. The CDR3 DNA is TGTGCCATCAGTGAGTCGGGGGACGCAACCTATGCTAACTATGGCTACACCTTC.

This clonotype was counted ten times or more. The CDR3 here is CSARDLAAAYEQYF. The CDR3 DNA reads TGCAGTGCTAGAGACCTAGCAGCTGCCTACGAGCAGTACTTC. The rearrangement links TRBV20-1 to TRBJ2-7; D possibly corresponds to TRBD2 (5 bases). The V end was cut by 0 bases, the J end by 2 bases, with 11 bases between. CDR1 is DFQATT and CDR2 is SNEGSKA in the germline V gene (reference sequence). This CDR3 spans 14 amino acids.

This clonotype came up a few times. V and J are TRBV19 and TRBJ1-6; no clear D. Germline CDR1 reads LNHDA; CDR2 reads SQIVND (reference sequence). The CDR3 sequence is 17 residues long. The V end lost 5 bases, the J end lost 0 bases, and 14 bases lay between the germline ends. The chain's CDR3 is CASSSWTVSSYNSPLHF. The CDR3 coding sequence is TGTGCCAGTAGTTCGTGGACGGTTAGCTCCTATAATTCACCCCTCCACTTT.

The CDR3 DNA reads TGCGCCAGCAGCCTGCTACCCGCAGACACAGATACGCAGTATTTT. Protein sequence: CASSLLPADTDTQYF. The chain links TRBV5-1 to TRBJ2-3; D not resolved. V lost 4 bases to trimming and J lost 2 bases, with 14 bases between them. Per germline, CDR1 SGHRS and CDR2 YFSETQ. The CDR3 length is 15 residues.

This clonotype was found many times. The chain combines TRBV27 with TRBJ2-1, with 9 bases fitting TRBD2. Germline lookup yields CDR1 MNHEY and CDR2 SMNVEV (reference sequence). V shed 5 bases and J 2 bases; nucleotides not matched to a gene: 4. This CDR3 region has 15 residues. CDR3 sequence: CASSISGGAYNEQFF. In DNA form, the CDR3 reads TGTGCCAGCAGTATTAGCGGGGGCGCCTACAATGAGCAGTTCTTC.

This clonotype was counted at least ten times. This CDR3 reads CASSLGRTSGGATDTQYF. The CDR3 nucleotides read TGCGCCAGCAGCTTGGGACGGACTAGCGGGGGGGCCACAGATACGCAGTATTTT. V is TRBV5-1 and J is TRBJ2-3; 15 bases map to TRBD2. CDR3 size: 18 residues. Germline V gene lookup returns CDR1 SGHRS and CDR2 YFSETQ. The trim removed 0 bases at V and 2 bases at J, leaving 4 bases unmatched.

This clonotype occurred many times. V is TRBV7-8 and J is TRBJ1-5; unclear D gene. CDR1 and CDR2 from the germline V gene are SGHVS and FQNEAQ. V lost 5 bases and J lost 5, with 16 bases in between. This CDR3 is 15 amino acids long. This chain's CDR3 is CASSIRRERDQPQHF. The CDR3 nucleotides read TGTGCCAGCAGCATTCGGAGGGAACGGGATCAGCCCCAGCATTTT.

V and J are TRBV19 and TRBJ1-1; TRBD1 matches 10 bases. The length of the CDR3 is 14 residues. The trim removed 6 bases at V and 1 base at J, leaving 2 bases unmatched. CDR1 LNHDA and CDR2 SQIVND come from the germline V gene (reference sequence). The CDR3 sequence is CASRGQGPNTEAFF. For the CDR3, the DNA is TGTGCCAGTAGGGGACAGGGGCCGAACACTGAAGCTTTCTTT.

The J gene is TRBJ2-6, the V gene TRBV5-4; TRBD2 is a possible D gene (7 bases). Between the trimmed V and J ends, which lost 4 bases and 9 bases, there was a span of 11 bases. Germline loops: CDR1 SGHNT, CDR2 YYREEE (reference sequence). CDR3 length: 13 amino acids. CDR3 DNA: TGTGCCAGCAGCCAGGGGACTAACAACGTCCTGACTTTC. This encodes CASSQGTNNVLTF.

This clonotype came up a few times. The V call is TRBV20-1, the J call TRBJ2-1, with 11 bases identical to TRBD2. The CDR3 length is 15 residues. The V segment lost 0 bases and the J segment 7 bases; nucleotides outside the gene matches: 5. Germline loops: CDR1 DFQATT, CDR2 SNEGSKA (reference sequence). This CDR3 is CSARDLAGGRNEQFF. The CDR3 DNA is TGCAGTGCTAGAGATTTAGCGGGAGGGCGGAATGAGCAGTTCTTC.

This clonotype has just a few counts. This sequence joins TRBV4-1 and TRBJ2-3; 9 bases are a match to TRBD2. This CDR3 region has 17 residues. Germline lookup yields CDR1 MGHRA and CDR2 YSYEKL. Losses at the gene ends were 0 bases for V and 0 bases for J; bases not matched to a gene: 4. The CDR3 reads CASSQEGAGGSTDTQYF. Written as DNA, the CDR3 is TGCGCCAGCAGCCAAGAAGGGGCGGGGGGGAGCACAGATACGCAGTATTTT.

This clonotype was seen only a few times. The chain uses TRBV5-1 and TRBJ2-7; no reliable D call. The CDR3 extends over 12 amino acids. Germline loops: CDR1 SGHRS, CDR2 YFSETQ. V shed 4 bases and J shed 3 bases, with 8 bases lying between them. The CDR3 region has the DNA TGCGCCAGCAGCCACCCTAACTACGAGCAGTACTTC. Protein product: CASSHPNYEQYF.

This clonotype was detected only a few times. The rearrangement joins TRBV6-8 to TRBJ1-6; D ambiguous. Trimming cost V 2 bases and J 4 bases, with 9 bases left between them. There are 15 residues in the CDR3. Germline loops: CDR1 MNHGY, CDR2 SAAAGT. The CDR3 spells CASSYEEVYNSPLHF. CDR3 sequence (DNA): TGTGCCAGCAGTTACGAGGAGGTTTATAATTCACCCCTCCACTTT.

This clonotype was recorded at least ten times. This chain joins TRBV27 and TRBJ2-4; D ambiguous. Germline V gene lookup returns CDR1 MNHEY and CDR2 SMNVEV (reference sequence). The CDR3 spans 15 residues. V lost 3 bases, J lost 1 base, and 10 bases lay in between. Written as DNA, the CDR3 is TGTGCCAGCAGTTTTAGACTGGGGGCCAAAAACATTCAGTACTTC. It encodes CASSFRLGAKNIQYF.

This clonotype showed up just a few times. V is TRBV7-2 and J is TRBJ1-6, with unresolved D. Germline loops: CDR1 SGHTA, CDR2 FQGNSA. There are 15 residues in the CDR3. The V end was cut by 2 bases, the J end by 7 bases, with 12 bases between. CDR3: CASSLLGVTNSPLHF. In DNA, the CDR3 is TGTGCCAGCAGCTTACTCGGGGTTACCAATTCACCCCTCCACTTT.

This clonotype came up a few times. The chain combines TRBV12-3 or TRBV12-4 with TRBJ2-1; 9 nucleotides agree with TRBD2. The ends lost 2 bases at V and 7 bases at J; junction bases unmatched: 9. The CDR3 extends over 16 amino acids. The CDR3 region is CASSLYSGGTGNEQFF. In DNA form, the CDR3 reads TGTGCCAGCAGTTTATACAGCGGGGGGACGGGGAATGAGCAGTTCTTC.

This clonotype has a handful of counts. This chain links TRBV11-2 with TRBJ2-2; weak D call: TRBD2 (5 bases). There are 16 residues in the CDR3. Germline assignment: CDR1 SGHAT and CDR2 FQNNGV. V lost 5 bases, J lost 4 bases, and 17 bases lay in between. For the CDR3, the DNA is TGTGCCAGCAGCCGGGGAATCGGAGCTCGCACCGGGGAGCTGTTTTTT. This encodes CASSRGIGARTGELFF.

The chain couples TRBV28 to TRBJ2-7, with D possibly matching TRBD2 (5 bases). V was clipped by 4 bases and J by 1 base, with 17 bases between them. Germline values: CDR1 MDHEN, CDR2 SYDVKM. The CDR3 totals 16 residues. CDR3 loop: CASSYSPLRVSYEQYF. CDR3 bases: TGTGCCAGCAGTTACTCCCCCCTGCGGGTATCCTACGAGCAGTACTTC.

There are many counts of this clonotype. The J gene is TRBJ2-7, the V gene TRBV4-1; unclear D gene. Trimming removed 0 bases at V and 3 bases at J, with 6 bases between. CDR3 length: 13 amino acids. CDR1 and CDR2 (germline): MGHRA, YSYEKL. The CDR3 protein is CASSQEASYEQYF. The CDR3 DNA follows: TGCGCCAGCAGCCAAGAGGCCAGCTACGAGCAGTACTTC.

In the case of this clonotype: The junction departs from germline at one end; a sequencing error may be responsible. This chain uses TRBV4-2 with TRBJ2-3; D not resolved. Germline loops: CDR1 LGHNA, CDR2 YNFKEQ. This CDR3 comprises 17 residues. In nucleotides, the CDR3 is TGCGCCAGCAGCCAAGATCGTTTGCTTACTAGCACAGATACGCAGTATTTT. This encodes CASSQDRLLTSTDTQYF.

J is TRBJ2-7 and V is TRBV7-2, with a tentative D call TRBD1 (6 bases). Trimming stripped 4 bases from V and 2 bases from J, with 15 bases between. The CDR3 length is 15 residues. Germline V gene lookup returns CDR1 SGHTA and CDR2 FQGNSA. This chain's CDR3 is CASSSGDVLTYEQYF. The CDR3 region has the DNA TGTGCCAGCAGCTCAGGGGACGTTTTGACCTACGAGCAGTACTTC.

This clonotype was seen a handful of times. V is TRBV28 and J is TRBJ2-3; TRBD2 agrees at 7 bases. CDR1 and CDR2 from the germline V gene are MDHEN and SYDVKM. Unmatched junction bases numbered 10, after V lost 8 bases and J lost 2 bases. This CDR3 is built from 15 residues. CDR3 sequence reads: CASDGAGKATDTQYF. The CDR3 DNA is TGTGCCAGCGATGGAGCGGGAAAGGCCACAGATACGCAGTATTTT. The full variable domain, rest sourced from reference TRBV28 and TRBJ2-3, is DVKVTQSSRYLVKRTGEKVFLECVQDMDHENMFWYRQDPGLGLRLIYFSYDVKMKEKGDIPEGYSVSREKKERFSLILESASTNQTSMYLCASDGAGKATDTQYFGPGTRLTVL.

This clonotype has at least ten counts. The chain links TRBV12-3 or TRBV12-4 to TRBJ1-5; TRBD1 agrees at 8 bases. The length of the CDR3 is 15 residues. V lost 6 bases, J lost 3 bases, and 7 bases stayed unmatched. CDR3 sequence: CASSPDRADNQPQHF. The CDR3 DNA reads as TGTGCCAGCAGCCCGGACAGGGCGGACAATCAGCCCCAGCATTTT.

This clonotype was counted many times. This chain links TRBV3-1 with TRBJ2-3; 11 positions match TRBD2. V was pared by 0 bases and J by 4 bases, with 3 bases of the junction left unmatched. In germline, CDR1 is LGHDT, CDR2 YNNKEL (reference sequence). CDR3 size: 16 residues. The chain's CDR3 is CASSQDLAGGADTQYF. CDR3 bases: TGTGCCAGCAGCCAAGATCTAGCGGGGGGAGCAGATACGCAGTATTTT.

This clonotype was observed a few times. The chain joins TRBV9 to TRBJ2-2, with D perhaps TRBD1 (5 bases). The V and J ends lost 4 bases and 8 bases respectively, with 12 bases between them. Germline V gives CDR1 SGDLS, CDR2 YYNGEE. The CDR3 has 13 amino acids. The CDR3 coding sequence is TGTGCCAGCAGCCCGGTCCAGGGAGGGGAGCTGTTTTTT. It codes for CASSPVQGGELFF.

This clonotype was picked up a small number of times. This chain links TRBV12-3 or TRBV12-4 with TRBJ1-5; 7 nucleotides align to TRBD1. V shed 6 bases, J shed 5 bases, and the junction held 13 bases outside the gene matches. The CDR3 consists of 16 residues. Written as DNA, the CDR3 is TGTGCCAGCAGCCCTATTACGGGAACAGGGGATCAGCCCCAGCATTTT. It codes for CASSPITGTGDQPQHF.

The J gene is TRBJ2-7, the V gene TRBV27; 8 nucleotides match TRBD2. This CDR3 spans 17 amino acids. V lost 4 bases, J lost 2 bases, and 13 bases stayed unmatched. The germline gives CDR1 MNHEY, CDR2 SMNVEV (reference sequence). CDR3 DNA sequence: TGTGCCAGCAGTTCATCCCCCCGCGGGACTAGGACCTACGAGCAGTACTTC. Translation gives CASSSSPRGTRTYEQYF.

This clonotype was counted ten times or more. The chain's CDR3 is CASSSDGLGTEAFF. CDR3 bases: TGTGCCAGCAGCTCGGACGGACTGGGCACTGAAGCTTTCTTT. V gene TRBV5-5 combines with J gene TRBJ1-1; D is unresolved. Trimming cost V 3 bases and J 4 bases, with 13 bases left between them. The CDR3 contains 14 residues. Looked up from germline, CDR1 is SGHKS and CDR2 is YYEKEE (reference sequence). The complete variable domain, with remaining parts taken from reference TRBV5-5 and TRBJ1-1, reads DAGVTQSPTHLIKTRGQQVTLRCSPISGHKSVSWYQQVLGQGPQFIFQYYEKEERGRGNFPDRFSARQFPNYSSELNVNALLLGDSALYLCASSSDGLGTEAFFGQGTRLTVV.

This clonotype was counted at least ten times. This rearrangement joins TRBV7-2 to TRBJ2-7, with TRBD1 as a possible D gene (6 bases). V was trimmed by 2 bases and J by 3 bases, leaving 14 bases between them. CDR1 is SGHTA and CDR2 is FQGNSA in the germline V gene. CDR3 length: 15 amino acids. The CDR3 region has the DNA TGTGCCAGCAGCTTATGGATGGGACAAAACTACGAGCAGTACTTC. Amino acids: CASSLWMGQNYEQYF.

This chain connects TRBV9 to TRBJ2-7; 11 nucleotides line up with TRBD1. The CDR3 consists of 15 residues. The V gene end was trimmed by 0 bases and the J gene end by 2 bases; junction bases not matched to a gene: 1. Germline lookup yields CDR1 SGDLS and CDR2 YYNGEE. Here the CDR3 reads CASSVGGQGAYEQYF. The CDR3 nucleotides read TGTGCCAGCAGCGTAGGGGGACAGGGGGCCTACGAGCAGTACTTC.